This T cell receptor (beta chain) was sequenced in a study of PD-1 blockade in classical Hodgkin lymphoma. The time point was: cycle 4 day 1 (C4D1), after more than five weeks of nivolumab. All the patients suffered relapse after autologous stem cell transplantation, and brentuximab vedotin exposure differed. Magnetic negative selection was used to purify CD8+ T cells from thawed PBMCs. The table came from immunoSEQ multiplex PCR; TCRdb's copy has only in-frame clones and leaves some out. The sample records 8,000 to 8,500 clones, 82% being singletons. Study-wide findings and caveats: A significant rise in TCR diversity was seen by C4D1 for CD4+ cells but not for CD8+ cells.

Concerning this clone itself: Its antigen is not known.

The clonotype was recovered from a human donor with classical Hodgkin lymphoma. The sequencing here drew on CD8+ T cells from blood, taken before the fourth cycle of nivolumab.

Written as DNA, the CDR3 is TGTGCCAGCAGCTTGGGTTATGAGTTCGAGCAGTACTTC. Protein: CASSLGYEFEQYF. This chain joins TRBV7-9 and TRBJ2-7, with D uncertain. CDR3 length equals 13 residues. V was trimmed by 3 bases and J by 6 bases, leaving 12 bases between them. CDR1 SEHNR and CDR2 FQNEAQ come from the germline V gene (reference sequence).